This entry lists 32 T cell receptor beta chains sequenced from one sample in a study of PD-1 blockade in classical Hodgkin lymphoma. Regarding time point: newly diagnosed, previously untreated cHL patient sample. The authors purified CD4+ T cells from thawed PBMCs by magnetic negative selection. Here immunoSEQ multiplex PCR was the method, and the copy in TCRdb shows in-frame clones only, minus some. The repertoire holds nearly 35,000 clones, more than 85% seen once, with about 0.22% in the top ten. Sequencing used CD4+ T cells from blood. Every receptor here comes from a human donor with classical Hodgkin lymphoma.

This CDR3 reads CASSIWSGGNQPQHF. In DNA form, the CDR3 reads TGTGCCAGTAGTATCTGGTCAGGGGGGAATCAGCCCCAGCATTTT. The chain joins TRBV19 to TRBJ1-5, with TRBD1 identical over 7 bases. The J segment lost 4 bases and the V segment lost 3 bases, leaving 6 bases of the junction unmatched. CDR3 size: 15 residues. Germline CDR1 reads LNHDA; CDR2 reads SQIVND (reference sequence).

DNA for the CDR3: TGTGCCAGCAGCTTAGGGTCGACTCGGACTCTAGCGTCCTACGAGCAGTACTTC. It is translated as CASSLGSTRTLASYEQYF. The chain links TRBV7-2 to TRBJ2-7, with D perhaps TRBD2 (6 bases). CDR1 SGHTA and CDR2 FQGNSA come from the germline V gene. The CDR3 length is 18 residues. Deletions cut 1 base from V and 1 base from J, with 20 bases between.

The chain joins TRBV21-1 to TRBJ1-1. TRBV21-1 constitutes a pseudogene. The CDR3 contains 14 residues. The CDR3 DNA is TGTGCCCGCTACTTGAGGGGGGCGGCCACTGAAGCTTTCTTT. Translated, it gives CARYLRGAATEAFF.

The CDR3 nucleotides are TGTGCCAGCAGCTTCGGGGGGGCATGGGAAAAACTGTTTTTT. Protein product: CASSFGGAWEKLFF. The V call is TRBV7-9, the J call TRBJ1-4; a weak D match, TRBD1 (6 bases). The CDR3 has 14 residues. Per germline, CDR1 SEHNR and CDR2 FQNEAQ (reference sequence). V lost 3 bases and J 8 bases, leaving 13 bases between the germline ends.

The chain uses TRBV15 and TRBJ2-3, with 8 bases matching TRBD2. The CDR3 sequence is 17 residues long. Germline lookup yields CDR1 LNHNV and CDR2 YYDKDF (reference sequence). Losses at the gene ends were 1 base for V and 0 bases for J; bases not matched to a gene: 6. The CDR3 DNA reads as TGTGCCACCAGCAGAGTCGGGCGGGGGGCTAGCACAGATACGCAGTATTTT. It yields the protein CATSRVGRGASTDTQYF. The complete variable domain, with remaining parts taken from reference TRBV15 and TRBJ2-3, reads DAMVIQNPRYQVTQFGKPVTLSCSQTLNHNVMYWYQQKSSQAPKLLFHYYDKDFNNEADTPDNFQSRRPNTSFCFLDIRSPGLGDTAMYLCATSRVGRGASTDTQYFGPGTRLTVL.

The chain combines TRBV19 with TRBJ1-6; unclear D gene. Trimming shortened V by 4 bases and J by 9 bases, and 10 bases separated the two germline ends. The germline gives CDR1 LNHDA, CDR2 SQIVND (reference sequence). The CDR3 contains 13 residues. CDR3 in DNA: TGTGCCAGTAGTAGCTCAGGTACTTCACCCCTCCACTTT. Translating gives CASSSSGTSPLHF.

The chain has TRBV29-1 and TRBJ2-3, with 10 bases aligning to TRBD1. Germline-derived CDR1 and CDR2 are SQVTM and ANQGSEA. The CDR3 contains 13 residues. J gave up 4 bases and V 7 bases, and 5 bases lay outside the gene matches. The CDR3: CSAGTGVADTQYF. The CDR3 DNA reads TGCAGCGCCGGGACAGGGGTTGCAGATACGCAGTATTTT.

The chain carries TRBV10-3 and TRBJ2-3; no clear D. Germline CDR1 reads ENHRY; CDR2 reads SYGVKD. This CDR3 is 15 amino acids long. Deletions cut 7 bases from V and 0 bases from J, with 14 bases between. This chain's CDR3 is CAIKSSGGSTDTQYF. The CDR3, as DNA: TGTGCCATCAAATCTTCGGGCGGAAGCACAGATACGCAGTATTTT.

In DNA form, the CDR3 reads TGTGCCAGCAGTTTAGGCCAGTACAATGAGCAGTTCTTC. The encoded protein is CASSLGQYNEQFF. The chain has TRBV28 and TRBJ2-1; D gene unclear. V was cut by 2 bases and J by 4 bases, with 6 bases left in between. CDR1 MDHEN and CDR2 SYDVKM come from the germline V gene. The CDR3 has 13 amino acids. Using reference TRBV28 and TRBJ2-1 for the parts outside the CDR3, the full variable domain is DVKVTQSSRYLVKRTGEKVFLECVQDMDHENMFWYRQDPGLGLRLIYFSYDVKMKEKGDIPEGYSVSREKKERFSLILESASTNQTSMYLCASSLGQYNEQFFGPGTRLTVL.

The chain combines TRBV18 with TRBJ2-1, with 7 bases matching TRBD2. Germline-derived CDR1 and CDR2 are KGHSH and LQKENI. This CDR3 has 14 residues. The J segment lost 11 bases and the V segment lost 3 bases, leaving 10 bases of the junction unmatched. In DNA form, the CDR3 reads TGTGCCAGCTCACCCCGAATCCTAGCGGAAAAGCAGTTCTTC. Protein: CASSPRILAEKQFF.

The CDR3, as DNA: TGTGCCAGCAGTTCCCACAGGGCCTCCTACAATGAGCAGTTCTTC. The encoded protein is CASSSHRASYNEQFF. The chain combines TRBV6-6 with TRBJ2-1, with TRBD1 as a possible D gene (6 bases). CDR1 and CDR2 from the germline V gene are MNHNY and SVGAGI (reference sequence). The V gene lost 4 bases and the J gene lost 0 bases, with 10 bases spanning the gap. This CDR3 has 15 residues.

The genes are TRBV7-9 and TRBJ1-4; D might be TRBD1 (5 bases). Trimming left V 9 bases short and J 8 bases short, with 10 bases between. This CDR3 comprises 11 residues. CDR1 is SEHNR and CDR2 is FQNEAQ in the germline V gene (reference sequence). The CDR3 sequence is CASGAGEKLFF. CDR3 bases: TGTGCCAGTGGGGCAGGAGAAAAACTGTTTTTT. Complete variable domain (other parts from reference TRBV7-9 and TRBJ1-4): DTGVSQNPRHKITKRGQNVTFRCDPISEHNRLYWYRQTLGQGPEFLTYFQNEAQLEKSRLLSDRFSAERPKGSFSTLEIQRTEQGDSAMYLCASGAGEKLFFGSGTQLSVL.

The chain is built from TRBV29-1 and TRBJ1-5; 11 bases map to TRBD1. With V trimmed by 6 bases and J by 4 bases, 2 bases remained unmatched. There are 13 residues in the CDR3. Germline V gene sequence: CDR1 SQVTM, CDR2 ANQGSEA. Written as DNA, the CDR3 is TGCAGCGTCGGACAGGGGGCAAATCAGCCCCAGCATTTT. Translated, it gives CSVGQGANQPQHF. The whole variable domain, filled in from reference TRBV29-1 and TRBJ1-5, reads SAVISQKPSRDICQRGTSLTIQCQVDSQVTMMFWYRQQPGQSLTLIATANQGSEATYESGFVIDKFPISRPNLTFSTLTVSNMSPEDSSIYLCSVGQGANQPQHFGDGTRLSIL.

The chain joins TRBV27 to TRBJ2-1; 12 positions agree with TRBD2. This CDR3 region has 14 residues. Germline CDR1 reads MNHEY; CDR2 reads SMNVEV (reference sequence). V shed 6 bases, J shed 9 bases, and the junction held 6 bases outside the gene matches. The CDR3 coding sequence is TGTGCCAGCAGAGCTAGACTAGCGGGAGTTGAGCAGTTCTTC. Amino acid sequence: CASRARLAGVEQFF.

The rearrangement joins TRBV6-5 to TRBJ1-5; maybe TRBD1 (5 bases). Germline assignment: CDR1 MNHEY and CDR2 SVGAGI. Between the trimmed V and J ends, which lost 4 bases and 5 bases, there was a span of 9 bases. The CDR3 covers 13 residues. The CDR3 spells CASSSAGYQPQHF. The CDR3 DNA sequence: TGTGCCAGCAGTTCCGCAGGGTATCAGCCCCAGCATTTT.

The chain carries TRBV5-1 and TRBJ2-7; D might be TRBD1 (8 bases). CDR1 and CDR2 (germline): SGHRS, YFSETQ. V was trimmed by 4 bases and J by 5 bases, leaving 16 bases between them. This CDR3 is 14 amino acids long. DNA for the CDR3: TGCGCCAGCAGCACAACAGGGGGGGCGAACGAGCAGTACTTC. It encodes CASSTTGGANEQYF. The variable domain in full, with the rest retrieved from reference TRBV5-1 and TRBJ2-7, is KAGVTQTPRYLIKTRGQQVTLSCSPISGHRSVSWYQQTPGQGLQFLFEYFSETQRNKGNFPGRFSGRQFSNSRSEMNVSTLELGDSALYLCASSTTGGANEQYFGPGTRLTVT.

This clone was seen once. The gene calls are TRBV10-3 and TRBJ2-1; 8 nucleotides line up with TRBD2. The germline V gene has CDR1 ENHRY and CDR2 SYGVKD. The CDR3 loop spans 15 amino acids. V shed 4 bases and J 7 bases; nucleotides not matched to a gene: 9. The CDR3 nucleotides are TGTGCCATCAGTGGCTCAGCGGGAGAGGCTAATGAGCAGTTCTTC. Translated: CAISGSAGEANEQFF.

This sequence joins TRBV5-6 and TRBJ2-1, with D perhaps matching TRBD1 (7 bases). V was clipped by 4 bases and J by 7 bases, with 18 bases between them. Germline CDR1 is SGHDT and CDR2 is YYEEEE. The CDR3 has 15 residues. CDR3 nucleotide sequence: TGTGCCAGCAGCCCGCGGGGACAGAGTATGAATGAGCAGTTCTTC. Protein: CASSPRGQSMNEQFF. The full variable domain, in which reference TRBV5-6 and TRBJ2-1 provide the parts outside the CDR3, is DAGVTQSPTHLIKTRGQQVTLRCSPKSGHDTVSWYQQALGQGPQFIFQYYEEEERQRGNFPDRFSGHQFPNYSSELNVNALLLGDSALYLCASSPRGQSMNEQFFGPGTRLTVL.

The chain has TRBV5-6 and TRBJ1-1; D ambiguous. There are 11 residues in the CDR3. Germline CDR1 reads SGHDT; CDR2 reads YYEEEE. Trimming pared 3 bases from V and 5 bases from J, leaving 5 bases between. The CDR3 DNA reads as TGTGCCAGCAGCTCTGTGACTGAAGCTTTCTTT. Translated: CASSSVTEAFF.

V gene TRBV6-1 combines with J gene TRBJ1-5; D unclear. CDR3 length equals 13 residues. From germline, CDR1 is MNHNS and CDR2 SASEGT. Between the trimmed V and J ends, which lost 7 bases and 6 bases, there was a span of 13 bases. The chain's CDR3 is CASTPDLGQPQHF. The CDR3 DNA is TGTGCCAGCACGCCAGACCTAGGTCAGCCCCAGCATTTT.

The rearrangement uses TRBV11-2 and TRBJ1-6, with D maybe TRBD1 (5 bases). The CDR3 length is 15 residues. V lost 3 bases and J 6 bases, leaving 12 bases between the germline ends. Germline V gene sequence: CDR1 SGHAT, CDR2 FQNNGV. The CDR3 nucleotides read TGTGCCAGCAGCTTTTCCCCAGGGTTTAATTCACCCCTCCACTTT. As protein: CASSFSPGFNSPLHF.

This rearrangement joins TRBV28 to TRBJ1-5, with a weak D call TRBD1 (6 bases). The germline V gene encodes CDR1 MDHEN and CDR2 SYDVKM. The CDR3 covers 14 residues. Between the trimmed V and J ends, which lost 6 bases and 6 bases, there was a span of 15 bases. CDR3 amino acids: CASRGTRGGQPQHF. The CDR3 DNA follows: TGTGCCAGCAGGGGGACCAGGGGAGGTCAGCCCCAGCATTTT.

This rearrangement joins TRBV5-1 to TRBJ2-3; 8 bases line up with TRBD2. The CDR3 loop spans 14 amino acids. After removal of 2 bases from V and 5 bases from J, the junction contained 4 bases not matched to a gene. The V gene's germline CDR1 is SGHRS and CDR2 YFSETQ. The CDR3 sequence: CASSLSGSLDTQYF. For the CDR3, the DNA is TGCGCCAGCAGCTTAAGCGGGAGTTTAGATACGCAGTATTTT.

The chain links TRBV7-2 to TRBJ1-6; D may be TRBD1 (6 bases). V lost 0 bases to trimming and J lost 10 bases, with 13 bases between them. The germline CDR1 and CDR2 sequences are SGHTA and FQGNSA. The CDR3 is 15 amino acids. The CDR3 loop is CASSLAGQGQSPLHF. CDR3 DNA sequence: TGTGCCAGCAGCTTAGCGGGTCAGGGGCAATCACCCCTCCACTTT.

This clone was detected once. The CDR3 DNA is TGTGCCAGCAGCTTAACGGTGCGGGTCTCTGGAAACACCATATATTTT. As protein: CASSLTVRVSGNTIYF. The rearrangement links TRBV11-2 to TRBJ1-3; D is undetermined. Germline CDR1 and CDR2: SGHAT and FQNNGV. The CDR3 totals 16 residues. V was cut by 2 bases and J by 0 bases, with 11 bases left in between.

The chain joins TRBV29-1 to TRBJ2-7, with 10 positions matching TRBD1. The CDR3 length is 13 residues. Germline assignment: CDR1 SQVTM and CDR2 ANQGSEA. Losses at the gene ends were 7 bases for V and 9 bases for J; bases not matched to a gene: 12. The CDR3, as DNA: TGCAGCGGCCGGGGGGACAGGGGCCGCGCGCAGTACTTC. Translated, it gives CSGRGDRGRAQYF.

The chain recombines TRBV11-2 with TRBJ2-1; a possible D gene is TRBD2 (6 bases). V lost 2 bases, J lost 7 bases, and 9 bases lay in between. The CDR3 loop spans 13 amino acids. CDR1 is SGHAT, CDR2 FQNNGV, per germline. CDR3 DNA sequence: TGTGCCAGCAGCTTAAGGCGGGAAAATGAGCAGTTCTTC. Its protein product is CASSLRRENEQFF.

The V call is TRBV30, the J call TRBJ1-3, with D perhaps matching TRBD1 (5 bases). Germline-derived CDR1 and CDR2 are GTSNPN and SVGIG (reference sequence). This CDR3 region has 16 residues. Trimming cost V 2 bases and J 3 bases, with 17 bases left between them. The CDR3 is CAWSITRVPIGNTIYF. The CDR3 DNA reads as TGTGCCTGGAGTATAACCAGGGTCCCCATTGGAAACACCATATATTTT.

The CDR3 nucleotides are TGCGCCAGCAAGACAGGGATGGCCACTGAAGCTTTCTTT. The encoded protein is CASKTGMATEAFF. This chain joins TRBV5-1 and TRBJ1-1; 7 positions agree with TRBD1. V shed 6 bases, J shed 4 bases, and the junction held 6 bases outside the gene matches. CDR1 and CDR2 from the germline V gene are SGHRS and YFSETQ. This CDR3 contains 13 residues.

The rearrangement links TRBV29-1 to TRBJ2-7; D possibly uses TRBD1 or TRBD2 (5 bases each). This CDR3 contains 14 residues. Per germline, CDR1 SQVTM and CDR2 ANQGSEA. V gave up 0 bases and J gave up 3 bases, with 12 bases separating them. The CDR3 bases are TGCAGCGTTGAAGAAGAGGGGCCAGGCTACGAGCAGTACTTC. Translating gives CSVEEEGPGYEQYF.

The chain combines TRBV5-1 with TRBJ1-5; D not resolved. V was cut by 4 bases and J by 3 bases, with 11 bases left in between. Per the germline V gene, CDR1 is SGHRS and CDR2 is YFSETQ. There are 14 residues in the CDR3. The DNA for the CDR3 is TGCGCCAGCAGCGAACTTGGGTTCAATCAGCCCCAGCATTTT. This encodes CASSELGFNQPQHF. Full variable domain (rest looked up from reference TRBV5-1 and TRBJ1-5): KAGVTQTPRYLIKTRGQQVTLSCSPISGHRSVSWYQQTPGQGLQFLFEYFSETQRNKGNFPGRFSGRQFSNSRSEMNVSTLELGDSALYLCASSELGFNQPQHFGDGTRLSIL.

The chain recombines TRBV27 with TRBJ2-5; TRBD1 matches at 9 bases. The CDR3 runs to 13 residues. From germline, CDR1 is MNHEY and CDR2 SMNVEV (reference sequence). With 5 bases clipped from V and 7 bases from J, the junction kept 5 bases outside the gene matches. CDR3 amino acids: CASSRQGVGTQYF. CDR3 DNA: TGTGCCAGCAGTAGACAGGGGGTTGGGACCCAGTACTTC.